This TCR beta chain was documented in a study of CD8+ T cells in alopecia areata. In the case of this clone: The antigen remains undetermined.

Indicated treatment: oral pan-JAK inhibitor, 5-10 mg twice daily. TCR sequencing used cDNA made by reverse transcription of extracted RNA. The table came from immunoSEQ multiplex PCR; TCRdb's copy has only in-frame clones and leaves some out. This table holds roughly 210,000 clones, around 43% found once. Broader study findings: Tofacitinib significantly lowered scalp clonality and expanded CD8+ clones among the top 100. It was lesional scalp, especially alopecia totalis/universalis, that showed higher clonality than normal scalp.

V lost 5 bases and J 4 bases, leaving 21 bases between the germline ends. The CDR3 loop spans 16 amino acids. Germline CDR1 is SGHAT and CDR2 is FQDESV (reference sequence). The material was CD4+ T cells sorted from blood, obtained at roughly week 36, from a patient treated with tofacitinib. The chain uses TRBV11-1 and TRBJ2-7; possibly TRBD1 for D (6 bases). This receptor was taken from a human donor with alopecia areata. The CDR3 sequence: CASSQGGSRGGYEQYF. As DNA, the CDR3 is TGTGCCAGCAGCCAAGGTGGGTCCAGGGGTGGATACGAGCAGTACTTC. The variable domain in full, with the rest retrieved from reference TRBV11-1 and TRBJ2-7, is EAEVAQSPRYKITEKSQAVAFWCDPISGHATLYWYRQILGQGPELLVQFQDESVVDDSQLPKDRFSAERLKGVDSTLKIQPAELGDSAMYLCASSQGGSRGGYEQYFGPGTRLTVT.